This T cell receptor beta chain is from a study of shared clonotypes between healthy human individuals. This CDR3 is built from 13 residues. Looked up from germline, CDR1 is SGHAT and CDR2 is FQNNGV. Only in-frame clones appear in the TCRdb table, and some are missing; sequencing was by immunoSEQ multiplex PCR. The sample lists 450,000 to 650,000 clones; around three quarters were seen once. Note on this clone: The junction does not match germline at one end; this may be a read error.

Specimen: PBMCs. The clonotype comes from a woman between 40 and 55 years old in good health. Some clones in this sample may be carry-over from other donors' samples. This chain joins TRBV11-2 and TRBJ2-4; 7 nucleotides agree with TRBD2. The CDR3, as DNA: TGTGCCAGCAGCCTCTCGGGGGGACGGGACCCCATGTTC. This codes for CASSLSGGRDPMF. Combining the CDR3 with reference TRBV11-2 and TRBJ2-4 gives the whole variable domain EAGVAQSPRYKIIEKRQSVAFWCNPISGHATLYWYQQILGQGPKLLIQFQNNGVVDDSQLPKDRFSAERLKGVDSTLKIQPAKLEDSAVYLCASSLSGGRDPMFGAGTRLSVL.